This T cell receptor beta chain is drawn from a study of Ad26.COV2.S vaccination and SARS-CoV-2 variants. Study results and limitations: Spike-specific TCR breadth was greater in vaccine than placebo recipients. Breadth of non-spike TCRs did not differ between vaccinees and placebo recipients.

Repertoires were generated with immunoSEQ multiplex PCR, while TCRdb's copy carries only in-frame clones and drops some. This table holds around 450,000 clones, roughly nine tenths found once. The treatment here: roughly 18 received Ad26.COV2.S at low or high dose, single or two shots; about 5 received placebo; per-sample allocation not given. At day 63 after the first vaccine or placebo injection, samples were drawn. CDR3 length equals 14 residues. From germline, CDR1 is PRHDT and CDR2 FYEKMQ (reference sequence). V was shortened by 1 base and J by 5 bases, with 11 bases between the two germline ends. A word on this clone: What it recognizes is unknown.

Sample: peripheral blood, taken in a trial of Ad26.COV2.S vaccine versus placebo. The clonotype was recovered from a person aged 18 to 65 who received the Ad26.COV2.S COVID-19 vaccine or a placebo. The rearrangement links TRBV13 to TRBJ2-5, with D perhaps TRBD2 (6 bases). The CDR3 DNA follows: TGTGCCAGCAGCTTAGCGGGAGTAAGGGAGACCCAGTACTTC. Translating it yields CASSLAGVRETQYF.